This T cell receptor (beta chain) was found in a study of T cells in Graves' hyperthyroidism and ophthalmopathy. Amplified TCR beta CDR3 regions derived from RNA transcripts. TCR CDR3 regions were first amplified by RT-PCR with HTBI primers. TCRdb passed the multiplex PCR reads through MiXCR, listing each CDR3 protein once. The data show about 420,000 distinct CDR3 sequences, approximately 14% seen once. The TCR sequence derives from a woman aged 18-35 years with Graves' hyperthyroidism. The sample taken for sequencing was blood.

CDR3 protein: CASSPHQETQYF. In DNA form, the CDR3 reads TGCGCCAGCAGCCCTCACCAAGAGACCCAGTACTTC. The V and J genes are TRBV5-1 and TRBJ2-5; D is uncertain. This CDR3 is 12 amino acids long. Germline assignment: CDR1 SGHRS and CDR2 YFSETQ. V was shortened by 4 bases and J by 0 bases, with 4 bases between the two germline ends. Full variable domain (missing parts from reference TRBV5-1 and TRBJ2-5): KAGVTQTPRYLIKTRGQQVTLSCSPISGHRSVSWYQQTPGQGLQFLFEYFSETQRNKGNFPGRFSGRQFSNSRSEMNVSTLELGDSALYLCASSPHQETQYFGPGTRLLVL.